This is a list of T cell receptor beta chains from one sample in a study of OX40 agonist ivuxolimab in advanced cancers. Profiled with immunoSEQ multiplex PCR; TCRdb holds only in-frame clones, not every one. This repertoire shows about 55,000 clones, approximately 86% found once; its top ten account for roughly an eighth. This specimen consisted of CD4+ or CD8+ T cells sorted from blood, obtained in a trial of the OX40 agonist ivuxolimab. Receptor source: an adult with an advanced solid tumor such as melanoma, head and neck, liver or kidney cancer. The CDR3 runs from the conserved cysteine through the conserved F or W. D genes are given only for firm matches. Size values are once, few and many counts, or a class for expanded clones, and some rows have none.

d_call	v_call	j_call	clone_size	cdr3_aa	cdr3_nt
-	TRBV15	TRBJ1-6	-	CATSRGSYNSPLHF	TGTGCCACCAGCAGGGGCTCCTATAATTCACCCCTCCACTTT
TRBD1	TRBV19	TRBJ1-1	-	CASSIDRDRPNTEAFF	TGTGCCAGTAGTATAGATCGGGACAGACCGAACACTGAAGCTTTCTTT
-	TRBV11-2	TRBJ1-3	few	CASSPEGNTIYF	TGTGCCAGCAGCCCGGAGGGAAACACCATATATTTT
-	TRBV4-1	TRBJ1-5	-	CASSQDPGASGSNQPQHF	TGCGCCAGCAGCCAAGATCCGGGGGCGAGCGGAAGCAATCAGCCCCAGCATTTT
TRBD2	TRBV7-2	TRBJ2-4	-	CASSPVAGGENIQYF	TGTGCCAGCAGCCCGGTAGCGGGAGGCGAAAACATTCAGTACTTC
-	TRBV11-2	TRBJ1-3	-	CASSFTGNTIYF	TGTGCCAGCAGCTTTACTGGAAACACCATATATTTT
-	TRBV5-4	TRBJ2-7	-	CASSFDPPSYEQYF	TGTGCCAGCAGCTTCGACCCCCCATCCTACGAGCAGTACTTC
-	TRBV9	TRBJ2-7	-	CASSNRDGDYEQYF	TGTGCCAGCAGCAACCGGGACGGAGACTACGAGCAGTACTTC
-	TRBV11-2	TRBJ2-7	-	CASSSEDYEQYF	TGTGCCAGCAGCTCCGAGGACTACGAGCAGTACTTC
TRBD1	TRBV4-1	TRBJ1-1	-	CASSRDRGTEAFF	TGCGCCAGCAGCCGCGACAGGGGCACTGAAGCTTTCTTT
TRBD1	TRBV29-1	TRBJ1-2	-	CSVEVTGVGYGYTF	TGCAGCGTTGAGGTGACAGGGGTAGGCTATGGCTACACCTTC
-	TRBV25-1	TRBJ2-3	-	CASSAWGNTDTQYF	TGTGCCAGCAGCGCATGGGGTAACACAGATACGCAGTATTTT
TRBD1	TRBV18	TRBJ2-1	once	CASSPDRGTYNEQFF	TGTGCCAGCTCACCTGACAGGGGTACATACAATGAGCAGTTCTTC
-	TRBV6-6	TRBJ1-5	-	CASMAASNQPQHF	TGTGCCAGCATGGCAGCCAGCAATCAGCCCCAGCATTTT
TRBD1	TRBV5-6	TRBJ2-2	-	CASSLGQVNTGELFF	TGTGCCAGCAGCCTCGGACAGGTGAACACCGGGGAGCTGTTTTTT
-	TRBV28	TRBJ1-2	-	CASSLPREGLRKDYGYTF	TGTGCCAGCAGTTTGCCGCGGGAAGGGCTCCGAAAGGACTATGGCTACACCTTC
-	TRBV4-3	TRBJ2-3	-	CASSQGLGTETGTQYF	TGCGCCAGCAGCCAAGGACTCGGGACGGAGACTGGTACGCAGTATTTT
-	TRBV11-1	TRBJ2-7	-	CASSSGGGLYEQYF	TGTGCCAGCAGCTCAGGGGGGGGCCTCTACGAGCAGTACTTC
TRBD2	TRBV6-4	TRBJ2-1	-	CASSNAAGGYNEQFF	TGTGCCAGCAGTAACGCCGCGGGGGGGTACAATGAGCAGTTCTTC
-	TRBV11-1	TRBJ1-1	-	CASSSSYLRNTEAFF	TGTGCCAGCAGCTCCTCCTACCTGAGGAACACTGAAGCTTTCTTT
-	TRBV7-9	TRBJ1-1	-	CASSLATHEAFF	TGTGCCAGCAGCTTAGCCACCCATGAAGCTTTCTTT
TRBD1	TRBV5-5	TRBJ2-7	-	CASSLELLGQGNDEQYF	TGTGCCAGCAGCTTGGAGTTATTGGGACAGGGCAACGACGAGCAGTACTTC
-	TRBV9	TRBJ2-3	-	CASSSRERVADTQYF	TGTGCCAGCAGCTCTAGAGAAAGGGTGGCAGATACGCAGTATTTT
-	TRBV6-5	TRBJ1-2	-	CASSFLGDYGYTF	TGTGCCAGCAGTTTCCTAGGGGACTATGGCTACACCTTC
-	TRBV27	TRBJ2-7	-	CASSPMRGSEQYF	TGTGCCAGCAGCCCTATGAGAGGGAGTGAGCAGTACTTC
TRBD1	TRBV6-6	TRBJ2-7	-	CASSTTGLGDEQYF	TGTGCCAGCAGCACGACAGGGCTTGGGGACGAGCAGTACTTC
-	TRBV5-6	TRBJ1-5	few	CASSLVNGRGSGNQPQHF	TGTGCCAGCAGCTTGGTCAACGGCAGGGGATCCGGCAATCAGCCCCAGCATTTT
TRBD2	TRBV6-6	TRBJ2-1	once	CASSWEGSSYNEQFF	TGTGCCAGCAGTTGGGAGGGGAGCTCCTACAATGAGCAGTTCTTC
TRBD1	TRBV28	TRBJ2-2	-	CASSLVYRRDRGNTGELFF	TGTGCCAGCAGTTTAGTGTACCGCCGGGACAGGGGGAACACCGGGGAGCTGTTTTTT
TRBD1	TRBV6-4	TRBJ2-2	-	CASSPGGRTGELFF	TGTGCCAGCAGCCCAGGGGGTAGGACCGGGGAGCTGTTTTTT
TRBD1	TRBV7-9	TRBJ2-5	-	CASSSTGETEQETQYF	TGTGCCAGCAGCTCGACAGGGGAAACAGAACAAGAGACCCAGTACTTC
TRBD2	TRBV7-2	TRBJ2-3	-	CASSLARGLAGGLDTQYF	TGTGCCAGCAGCTTAGCGCGGGGACTAGCGGGGGGGCTGGATACGCAGTATTTT
-	TRBV2	TRBJ2-7	-	CATETVTLYEQYF	TGTGCCACTGAGACCGTTACCCTTTACGAGCAGTACTTC
-	TRBV19	TRBJ2-7	-	CASSSPYPGEQYF	TGTGCCAGTAGTTCCCCTTACCCGGGGGAGCAGTACTTC
-	TRBV5-6	TRBJ1-5	-	CASSSSGAGDQPQHF	TGTGCCAGCAGCTCCTCCGGGGCAGGGGATCAGCCCCAGCATTTT
-	TRBV5-4	TRBJ1-1	-	CASSLEVRNTEAFF	TGTGCCAGCAGCTTGGAAGTACGGAACACTGAAGCTTTCTTT
-	TRBV27	TRBJ2-1	-	CASTFQGSSNEQFF	TGTGCCAGCACCTTCCAGGGCAGTTCCAATGAGCAGTTCTTC
-	TRBV6-5	TRBJ1-1	-	CASSQVGNTEAFF	TGTGCCAGCAGTCAAGTAGGAAACACTGAAGCTTTCTTT
-	TRBV6-6	TRBJ1-1	once	CASSPGGQAFF	TGTGCCAGCAGCCCGGGGGGACAAGCTTTCTTT
-	TRBV27	TRBJ2-7	-	CASSLQFTYEQYF	TGTGCCAGCAGTCTTCAGTTCACCTACGAGCAGTACTTC
-	TRBV7-2	TRBJ1-1	-	CASSLKVLSVNTEAFF	TGTGCCAGCAGCTTAAAGGTTCTCTCGGTGAACACTGAAGCTTTCTTT
TRBD1	TRBV27	TRBJ1-1	-	CASSFQGEEDTEAFF	TGTGCCAGCAGTTTTCAGGGGGAAGAGGACACTGAAGCTTTCTTT
-	TRBV10-1	TRBJ2-3	-	CASSESGRTDTQYF	TGCGCCAGCAGTGAGTCAGGGCGTACAGATACGCAGTATTTT
-	TRBV6-5	TRBJ1-5	-	CASSSDYSNQPQHF	TGTGCCAGCAGTTCCGATTATAGCAATCAGCCCCAGCATTTT
-	TRBV6-1	TRBJ2-7	-	CASSEEGDSGYYEQYF	TGTGCCAGCAGTGAAGAGGGAGACTCGGGGTATTACGAGCAGTACTTC